The sequence of this T cell receptor beta chain was determined in a study of immune evolution from preneoplasia to lung adenocarcinoma. Study-wide points: Later-stage lesions seemingly showed higher T cell density and diversity than normal lung. Highest clonality occurred in KRAS-mutant, not EGFR-mutant or double wild-type, nodules.

Each case's diagnosis was confirmed by two pathologists on H&E. Germline CDR1 reads MNHEY; CDR2 reads SMNVEV (reference sequence). This CDR3 spans 15 amino acids. V lost 8 bases to trimming and J lost 7 bases, with 21 bases between them. Generated by immunoSEQ multiplex PCR, the TCRdb table keeps only in-frame clones and is missing some. This table has 4,900 or so clones, roughly 72% appearing once. In regard to this clone: Its antigen is not known.

This receptor was identified in a person aged 55-80 years with lung adenocarcinoma. The sample comprised FFPE minimally invasive lung adenocarcinoma tissue. The V gene is TRBV27, the J gene TRBJ2-1; D is possibly TRBD2 (6 bases). CDR3 in amino acids: CASSDWGEKKNEQFF. The CDR3 coding sequence is TGTGCCAGCTCTGATTGGGGGGAGAAGAAGAATGAGCAGTTCTTC.